The 10 T cell receptor beta chains reported below all come from one sample, sequenced in a study of T cell changes during pregnancy in multiple sclerosis. The repertoire was sequenced with immunoSEQ multiplex PCR; TCRdb's copy has only in-frame clones and lacks some. The sample holds around 77,000 clones, 91% seen once. The starting material was peripheral blood, obtained in the third trimester of pregnancy. The receptors here all came from a female donor in good health, enrolled as a control in a pregnancy study.

This chain joins TRBV5-6 and TRBJ1-2; 7 bases align to TRBD1. CDR1 and CDR2 from the germline V gene are SGHDT and YYEEEE. This CDR3 spans 13 amino acids. The V segment lost 4 bases and the J segment 5 bases; nucleotides outside the gene matches: 5. The CDR3 loop is CASSAGTAYGYTF. In nucleotides, the CDR3 is TGTGCCAGCAGCGCCGGGACAGCTTATGGCTACACCTTC.

This chain links TRBV7-8 with TRBJ2-3; D may be TRBD1 (7 bases). CDR1 and CDR2 from the germline V gene are SGHVS and FQNEAQ. CDR3 length: 16 residues. The V and J ends lost 6 bases and 5 bases respectively, with 21 bases between them. CDR3 in amino acids: CASRVLQGGAGDTQYF. CDR3 nucleotide sequence: TGTGCCAGCAGGGTTCTCCAGGGGGGCGCGGGAGATACGCAGTATTTT.

The table lists this clone with a few counts. The V and J genes are TRBV7-9 and TRBJ1-6; D is undetermined. The V gene lost 1 base and the J gene lost 8 bases, with 6 bases spanning the gap. The length of the CDR3 is 13 residues. Germline CDR1 and CDR2: SEHNR and FQNEAQ (reference sequence). CDR3 in amino acids: CASSLGEYSPLHF. CDR3 coding DNA: TGTGCCAGCAGCTTAGGGGAGTATTCACCCCTCCACTTT.

The genes are TRBV2 and TRBJ2-7; D is uncertain. The CDR3 has 12 residues. From germline, CDR1 is SNHLY and CDR2 FYNNEI. V shed 7 bases and J shed 4 bases, with 11 bases lying between them. CDR3 bases: TGTGCCAGCAATCCCCGTTCTTACGAGCAGTACTTC. Its protein is CASNPRSYEQYF.

The V call is TRBV6-5, the J call TRBJ1-4; tentatively, D is TRBD1 (6 bases). This CDR3 has 15 amino acids. Germline V CDR1 and CDR2: MNHEY, SVGAGI. Deletions cut 5 bases from V and 7 bases from J, with 17 bases between. The CDR3 coding sequence is TGTGCCAGCAGTCAATACAGGGATACAGCTGAAAAACTGTTTTTT. This gives the protein CASSQYRDTAEKLFF.

The V gene is TRBV10-2, the J gene TRBJ2-7; possibly TRBD1 for D (5 bases). The ends were cut back, 6 bases at V and 3 bases at J, with 9 bases in the middle. Germline V gives CDR1 WSHSY, CDR2 SAAADI. CDR3 length: 12 residues. The CDR3 DNA reads TGCGCCAGCAGGGACATTTACTACGAGCAGTACTTC. It encodes CASRDIYYEQYF.

The chain recombines TRBV9 with TRBJ2-5; D gene ambiguous. Germline V gene lookup returns CDR1 SGDLS and CDR2 YYNGEE. The CDR3 is made up of 14 amino acids. Trimming shortened V by 0 bases and J by 5 bases, and 11 bases separated the two germline ends. CDR3 sequence reads: CASSVAPNRETQYF. The CDR3 DNA sequence: TGTGCCAGCAGCGTAGCCCCTAATCGGGAGACCCAGTACTTC.

This chain links TRBV7-9 with TRBJ1-2; D perhaps matches TRBD1 (6 bases). CDR1 is SEHNR, CDR2 FQNEAQ, per germline (reference sequence). The CDR3 sequence is 14 residues long. V lost 1 base to trimming and J lost 4 bases, with 10 bases between them. CDR3 in DNA: TGTGCCAGCAGCTTAGTAGGGGGGGGCTATGGCTACACCTTC. As protein: CASSLVGGGYGYTF.

J is TRBJ2-3 and V is TRBV6-6; 8 bases are a match to TRBD1. This CDR3 is built from 13 residues. The trim removed 11 bases at V and 0 bases at J, leaving 4 bases unmatched. Germline V gives CDR1 MNHNY, CDR2 SVGAGI (reference sequence). The CDR3 nucleotides read TGTGCCGGTCAGGGGGCTAGCACAGATACGCAGTATTTT. Amino acids: CAGQGASTDTQYF.

V usage is TRBV30 and J usage is TRBJ2-7; D is unclear. Germline CDR1 and CDR2: GTSNPN and SVGIG (reference sequence). V was cut by 3 bases and J by 2 bases, with 5 bases left in between. This CDR3 contains 11 residues. CDR3 region: CAWSPAYEQYF. The CDR3 bases are TGTGCCTGGAGCCCGGCCTACGAGCAGTACTTC.